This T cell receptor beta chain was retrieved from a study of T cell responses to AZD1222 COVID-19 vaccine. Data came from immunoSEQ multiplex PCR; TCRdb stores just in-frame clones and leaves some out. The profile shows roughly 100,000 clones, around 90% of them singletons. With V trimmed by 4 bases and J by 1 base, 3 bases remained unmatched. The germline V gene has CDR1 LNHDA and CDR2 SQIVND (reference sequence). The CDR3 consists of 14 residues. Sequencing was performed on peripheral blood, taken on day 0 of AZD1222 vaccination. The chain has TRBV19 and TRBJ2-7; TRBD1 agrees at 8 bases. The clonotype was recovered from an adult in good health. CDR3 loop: CASSTRTGSYEQYF. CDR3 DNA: TGTGCCAGTAGTACCCGGACAGGGTCCTACGAGCAGTACTTC.